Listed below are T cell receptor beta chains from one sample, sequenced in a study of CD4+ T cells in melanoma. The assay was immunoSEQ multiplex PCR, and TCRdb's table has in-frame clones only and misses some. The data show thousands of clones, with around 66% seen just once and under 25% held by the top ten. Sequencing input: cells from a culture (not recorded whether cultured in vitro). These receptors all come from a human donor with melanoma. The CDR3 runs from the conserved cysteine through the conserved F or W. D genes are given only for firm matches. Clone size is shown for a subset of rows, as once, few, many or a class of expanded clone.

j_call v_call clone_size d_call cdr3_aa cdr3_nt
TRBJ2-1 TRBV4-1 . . CASSQDWGRSYNEQFF TGCGCCAGCAGCCAAGATTGGGGGCGCTCCTACAATGAGCAGTTCTTC
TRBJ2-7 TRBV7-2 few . CASSRSSYEQYF TGTGCCAGCAGCAGGAGCTCCTACGAGCAGTACTTC
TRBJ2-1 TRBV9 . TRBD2 CASSVDLRGGDNEQFF TGTGCCAGCAGCGTAGACCTGCGGGGGGGAGACAATGAGCAGTTCTTC
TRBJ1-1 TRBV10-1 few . CATPPGGVQNTEAFF TGCGCCACCCCCCCCGGAGGGGTCCAGAACACTGAAGCTTTCTTT
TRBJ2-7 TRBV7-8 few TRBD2 CASSLGGGYEQYF TGTGCCAGCAGCTTAGGGGGGGGCTACGAGCAGTACTTC
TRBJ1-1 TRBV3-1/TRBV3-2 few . CASSQAQFNTEAFF TGTGCCAGCAGCCAAGCTCAGTTCAACACTGAAGCTTTCTTT
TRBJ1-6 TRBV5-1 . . CASSFNEAYNSPLHF TGCGCCAGCAGCTTCAACGAAGCCTATAATTCACCCCTCCACTTT
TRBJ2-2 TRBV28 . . CASSPPPWTGELFF TGTGCCAGCAGTCCCCCGCCGTGGACCGGGGAGCTGTTTTTT
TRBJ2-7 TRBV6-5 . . CASRLRRGGNEQYF TGTGCCAGCAGACTTAGGAGGGGGGGAAACGAGCAGTACTTC
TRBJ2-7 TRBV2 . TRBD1 CASRPDRGLSYEQYF TGTGCCAGCAGACCGGACAGGGGCCTCTCCTACGAGCAGTACTTC
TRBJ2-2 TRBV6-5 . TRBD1 CASISGQGTGELFF TGTGCCAGCATCTCGGGACAGGGAACCGGGGAGCTGTTTTTT
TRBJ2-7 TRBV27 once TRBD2 CATSGVAGSYEQYF TGTGCCACGAGCGGGGTAGCGGGATCCTACGAGCAGTACTTC
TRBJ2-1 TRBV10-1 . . CASKDIGGEQFF TGCGCCAGCAAGGATATTGGTGGTGAGCAGTTCTTC
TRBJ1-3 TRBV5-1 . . CASSLVGDRSAGNTIYF TGCGCCAGCAGCTTGGTGGGAGACAGATCAGCTGGAAACACCATATATTTT
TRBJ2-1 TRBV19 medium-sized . CASSIGYNEQFF TGTGCCAGTAGTATAGGATACAATGAGCAGTTCTTC
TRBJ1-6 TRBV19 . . CASSMVMSSYNSPLHF TGTGCCAGTAGTATGGTCATGAGCTCCTATAATTCACCCCTCCACTTT
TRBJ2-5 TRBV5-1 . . CASSWGGLQETQYF TGCGCCAGCAGCTGGGGAGGTCTCCAAGAGACCCAGTACTTC
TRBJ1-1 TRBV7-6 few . CASSLDSGTEAFF TGTGCCAGCAGCTTAGACTCGGGCACTGAAGCTTTCTTT
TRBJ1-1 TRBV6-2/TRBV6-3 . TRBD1 CASSEQGAAEAFF TGTGCCAGCAGCGAACAGGGGGCCGCTGAAGCTTTCTTT
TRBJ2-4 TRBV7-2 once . CASRASGENIQYF TGTGCCAGCAGGGCCTCAGGGGAAAACATTCAGTACTTC
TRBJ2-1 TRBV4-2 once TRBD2 CASSQDSGTSGVNEQFF TGTGCCAGCAGCCAAGATTCCGGGACTAGTGGAGTCAATGAGCAGTTCTTC
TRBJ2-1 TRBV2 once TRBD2 CASRLEGGGAYEQFF TGTGCCAGCAGGCTGGAGGGCGGGGGGGCGTATGAGCAGTTCTTC
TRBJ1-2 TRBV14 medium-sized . CASSRSNYGYTF TGTGCCAGCAGCCGGTCCAACTATGGCTACACCTTC
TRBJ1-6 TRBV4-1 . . CASIRRVGYNSPLHF TGCGCCAGCATAAGGAGGGTTGGTTATAATTCACCCCTCCACTTT
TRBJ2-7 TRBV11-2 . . CASSLGGGEQYF TGTGCCAGCAGCTTGGGAGGAGGGGAGCAGTACTTC
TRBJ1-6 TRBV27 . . CASTTMATGNSPLHF TGTGCCAGCACCACTATGGCAACAGGAAATTCACCCCTCCACTTT
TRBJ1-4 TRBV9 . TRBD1 CASSVGTGSKSEKLFF TGTGCCAGCAGCGTAGGGACAGGGAGTAAATCTGAAAAACTGTTTTTT
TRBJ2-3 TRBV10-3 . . CAISDPPGTQYF TGTGCCATCAGTGACCCGCCGGGTACGCAGTATTTT
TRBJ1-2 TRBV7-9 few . CASRPPGAGGPGSGYTF TGTGCCAGCAGACCCCCGGGCGCAGGTGGACCGGGGTCGGGCTACACCTTC
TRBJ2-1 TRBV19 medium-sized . CASSRPRRGNEQFF TGTGCCAGTAGTAGGCCGCGACGGGGAAATGAGCAGTTCTTC
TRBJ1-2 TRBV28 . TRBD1 CASSSGGLGYTF TGTGCCAGCAGTTCAGGGGGCCTTGGCTACACCTTC
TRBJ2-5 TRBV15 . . CATSRGTDQETQYF TGTGCCACCAGCAGAGGGACAGACCAAGAGACCCAGTACTTC
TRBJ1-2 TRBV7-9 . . CASSIQEGIYGYTF TGTGCCAGCAGCATCCAGGAGGGAATCTATGGCTACACCTTC
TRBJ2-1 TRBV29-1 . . CSVEEGLGRRTINEQFF TGCAGCGTTGAAGAGGGCCTGGGCCGGAGGACTATAAATGAGCAGTTCTTC
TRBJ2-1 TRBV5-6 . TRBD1 CASSHGTGNEQFF TGTGCCAGCAGTCACGGGACAGGGAATGAGCAGTTCTTC
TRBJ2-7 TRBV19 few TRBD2 CASSIAASGGDEQYF TGTGCCAGTAGTATAGCGGCTAGCGGGGGCGACGAGCAGTACTTC
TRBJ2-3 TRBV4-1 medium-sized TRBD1 CASSQSRDRGLDTQYF TGCGCCAGCAGCCAGTCGCGGGACAGGGGACTAGATACGCAGTATTTT
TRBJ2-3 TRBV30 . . CAWGPGDTQYF TGTGCCTGGGGCCCGGGAGATACGCAGTATTTT
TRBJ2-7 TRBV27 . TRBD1 CASRGGQGGEQYF TGTGCCAGCAGAGGGGGACAGGGCGGAGAGCAGTACTTC
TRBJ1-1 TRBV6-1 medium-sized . CASSETMNFVAEAFF TGTGCCAGCAGTGAAACTATGAACTTCGTGGCAGAAGCTTTCTTT
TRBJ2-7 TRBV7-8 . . CASCPSGRPLSEQYF TGTGCCAGCTGCCCGTCGGGACGTCCTTTGTCCGAGCAGTACTTC
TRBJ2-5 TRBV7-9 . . CASSLDPKPETQYF TGTGCCAGCAGCTTAGATCCGAAGCCGGAGACCCAGTACTTC
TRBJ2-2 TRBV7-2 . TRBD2 CASSLASGGLTGELFF TGTGCCAGCAGCTTGGCCTCGGGGGGTCTAACCGGGGAGCTGTTTTTT
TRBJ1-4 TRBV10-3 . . CAISDRQASNEKLFF TGTGCCATCAGTGACAGACAGGCCTCTAATGAAAAACTGTTTTTT
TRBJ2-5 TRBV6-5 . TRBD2 CASIGGGAGETQYF TGTGCCAGCATTGGCGGGGGGGCTGGAGAGACCCAGTACTTC
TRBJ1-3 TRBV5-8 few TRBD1 CASSATGMLVFSLDTIYF TGTGCCAGCAGCGCGACAGGGATGTTGGTTTTTTCGTTGGACACCATATATTTT